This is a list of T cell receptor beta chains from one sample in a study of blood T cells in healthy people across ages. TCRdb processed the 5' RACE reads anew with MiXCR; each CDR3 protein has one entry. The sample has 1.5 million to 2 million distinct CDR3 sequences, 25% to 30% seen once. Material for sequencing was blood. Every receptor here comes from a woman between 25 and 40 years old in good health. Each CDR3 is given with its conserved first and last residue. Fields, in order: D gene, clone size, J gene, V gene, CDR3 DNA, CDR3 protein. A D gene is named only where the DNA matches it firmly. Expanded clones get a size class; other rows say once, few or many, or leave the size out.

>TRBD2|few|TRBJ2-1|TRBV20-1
TGCAGTGCTAGAGGGGGTAGCGGGGGTGACGGCTCCTACAATGAGCAGTTCTTC
CSARGGSGGDGSYNEQFF
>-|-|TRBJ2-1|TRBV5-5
TGTGCCAGCAGCTTGGACAGGGTCTCCTACAATGAGCAGGTCTTC
CASSLDRVSYNEQVF
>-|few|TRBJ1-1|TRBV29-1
TGCAGCGTTGAGGAGGGGGAGAGCACTGAAGCTTTCTTT
CSVEEGESTEAFF
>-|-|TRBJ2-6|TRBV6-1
TGTGCCAGCAGTGAAATTGTGGGAGTTTCTGGGGCCAACGTCCTGACTTTC
CASSEIVGVSGANVLTF
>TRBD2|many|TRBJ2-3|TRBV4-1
TGCGCCAGCAGCCAAGAGAAACTAGCGGTCGGCGTAGATACGCAGTATTTT
CASSQEKLAVGVDTQYF
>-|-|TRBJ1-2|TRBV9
TGTGCCAGCACCACCGAGGGCCGGGGCGCTTGGAATGGCTACACCTTC
CASTTEGRGAWNGYTF
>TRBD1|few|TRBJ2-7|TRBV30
TGTGCCGGAAGGACAGGGCACGAGCAGTACTTC
CAGRTGHEQYF
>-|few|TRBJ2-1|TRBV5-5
TGTGCCAGCAGCTCTATCTCTAGCTCCTACAATGAGCAGTTCTTC
CASSSISSSYNEQFF
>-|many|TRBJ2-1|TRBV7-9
TGTGCCAGCAGCAATATAGTTCATGAGCAGTTCTTC
CASSNIVHEQFF
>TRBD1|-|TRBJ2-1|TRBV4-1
TGCGCCAGCAGCCAAGCCCTCCGGGACAGGGGCTACGAGCAGTTCTTC
CASSQALRDRGYEQFF
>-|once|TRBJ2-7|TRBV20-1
TGCAGTGCTAGTCGCGAGAGTAGGGGCTACGAGCAGTACTTC
CSASRESRGYEQYF
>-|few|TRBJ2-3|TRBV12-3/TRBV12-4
TGTGCCAGCAGTCGGGTGGCCGCGGATACGCAGTATTTT
CASSRVAADTQYF
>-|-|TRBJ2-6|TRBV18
TGTGCCAGCTCACCAAACAGGGCGGCACCCTCTGGAGCCAACGTCCTGACTTTC
CASSPNRAAPSGANVLTF
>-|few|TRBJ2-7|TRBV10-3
TGTGCCATCAGCAAACCGATATCTCAGAGCGAGTCCTACGAGCAGTACTTC
CAISKPISQSESYEQYF
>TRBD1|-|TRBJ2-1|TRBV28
TGTACCAGCAGTGCAACCGGGACAGGTCAGTTCTTC
CTSSATGTGQFF
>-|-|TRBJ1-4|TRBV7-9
TGTGCCAGCAGCGGCCGTAATGAAAAACTGTTTTTT
CASSGRNEKLFF
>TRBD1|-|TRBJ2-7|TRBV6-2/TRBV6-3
TGTGCCAGCAGTTCCTACCCGGGACAGAGCTCCTACGAGCAGTACTTC
CASSSYPGQSSYEQYF
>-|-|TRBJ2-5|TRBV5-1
TGCGCCAGCAGCTTGGAGGGGAGGCAGTACTTC
CASSLEGRQYF
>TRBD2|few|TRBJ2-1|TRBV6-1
TGTGCCAGCACGTTGCGCGGGAGGGCTAATGAGCAGTTCTTC
CASTLRGRANEQFF
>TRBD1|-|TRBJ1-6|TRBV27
TGTGCCAGCGGCCCACGGGGACAGGTTACCTCCTATAATTCACCCCTCCACTTT
CASGPRGQVTSYNSPLHF
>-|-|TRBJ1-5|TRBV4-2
TGTGCCAGCAGCCAAGATTCAGGGTATCATCAGCCCCAGCATTTT
CASSQDSGYHQPQHF
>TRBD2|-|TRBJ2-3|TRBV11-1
TGTGCCAGCAGCTTCCTCCGCGGGGGGGCCTCAGATACGCAGTATTTT
CASSFLRGGASDTQYF
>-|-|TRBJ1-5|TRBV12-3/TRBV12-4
TGTGCCAGCAGACCAACAGGCAATCAGGCCCAGCATTTT
CASRPTGNQAQHF
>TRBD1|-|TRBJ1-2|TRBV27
TGTGCCAGCAGATACCACAGGGGGCAGTTGTATGGCTACACCTTC
CASRYHRGQLYGYTF
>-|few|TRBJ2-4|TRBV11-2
TGTGCCAGCAGCCCCGACGGGTTTGAGTTAGCCAAAAACATTCAGTACTTC
CASSPDGFELAKNIQYF
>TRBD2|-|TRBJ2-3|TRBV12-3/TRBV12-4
TGTGCCAGCAGTTTAGCGGGCGGGGGTCAAACAGATACGCAGTATTTT
CASSLAGGGQTDTQYF
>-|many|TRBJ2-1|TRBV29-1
TGCAGCGTCCTAGCTCCCAGCTCCTACAATGAGCAGTTCTTC
CSVLAPSSYNEQFF
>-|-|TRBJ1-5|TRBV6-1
TGTGCCAGCAGTGAAGGAACCGGGCTAAGCAATCAGCCCCAGCATTTT
CASSEGTGLSNQPQHF
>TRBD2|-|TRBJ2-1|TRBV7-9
TGTGCCAGCAGCTCTCTCCGGCGGGGGGCTTACAATGAGCAGTTCTTC
CASSSLRRGAYNEQFF